The 21 T cell receptor beta chains reported below all come from one sample, sequenced in a study of cytomegalovirus exposure and HLA in healthy donors. Assay: immunoSEQ multiplex PCR; the TCRdb copy retains only in-frame clones and omits some. The repertoire holds 200,000 to 300,000 clones, with approximately 83% as singletons. Source material: PBMCs. The receptors stem from a woman in her 30s in good health and CMV-seropositive.

This chain connects TRBV2 to TRBJ1-2, with unresolved D. Germline loops: CDR1 SNHLY, CDR2 FYNNEI. This CDR3 has 12 residues. Trimming took off 6 bases at V and 1 base at J, with 6 bases between the two ends. CDR3 coding DNA: TGTGCCAGCAGCTTTGTTAACTATGGCTACACCTTC. It codes for CASSFVNYGYTF. Full variable domain (missing parts from reference TRBV2 and TRBJ1-2): EPEVTQTPSHQVTQMGQEVILRCVPISNHLYFYWYRQILGQKVEFLVSFYNNEISEKSEIFDDQFSVERPDGSNFTLKIRSTKLEDSAMYFCASSFVNYGYTFGSGTRLTVV.

This clone was seen once. The J gene is TRBJ1-1, the V gene TRBV15; no reliable D call. V was clipped by 3 bases and J by 1 base, with 9 bases between them. Germline lookup yields CDR1 LNHNV and CDR2 YYDKDF (reference sequence). This CDR3 contains 14 residues. CDR3 sequence (DNA): TGTGCCACCAGCAGTTACGGGGAGAACACTGAAGCTTTCTTT. Protein sequence: CATSSYGENTEAFF.

The chain joins TRBV4-1 to TRBJ2-7; D is perhaps TRBD2 (5 bases). CDR3 size: 15 residues. Germline V gene lookup returns CDR1 MGHRA and CDR2 YSYEKL. The V and J ends lost 1 base and 5 bases respectively, with 15 bases between them. CDR3 region: CASSQVGGRDDEQYF. The CDR3 DNA is TGCGCCAGCAGCCAAGTCGGTGGGAGAGATGACGAGCAGTACTTC.

The chain combines TRBV6-5 with TRBJ1-2; D is perhaps TRBD1 (6 bases). Germline-derived CDR1 and CDR2 are MNHEY and SVGAGI. V lost 5 bases to trimming and J lost 4 bases, with 11 bases between them. The CDR3 covers 13 residues. The CDR3: CASSPTGSYGYTF. DNA of the CDR3: TGTGCCAGCAGTCCGACAGGCTCCTATGGCTACACCTTC.

CDR3 protein: CASSFTEGYGELFF. CDR3 sequence (DNA): TGTGCCAGCAGCTTTACGGAGGGTTACGGGGAGCTGTTTTTT. V and J are TRBV7-9 and TRBJ2-2, with a possible D match to TRBD2 (6 bases). CDR1 is SEHNR, CDR2 FQNEAQ, per germline (reference sequence). Between the trimmed V and J ends, which lost 3 bases and 7 bases, there was a span of 12 bases. The CDR3 loop spans 14 amino acids.

This clone was recorded once. The genes are TRBV11-3 and TRBJ2-7; 11 bases are a match to TRBD2. With 5 bases clipped from V and 6 bases from J, the junction kept 9 bases outside the gene matches. This CDR3 region has 15 residues. The germline V gene encodes CDR1 SGHNT and CDR2 YENEEA. The CDR3 protein is CASSTHLAGGSEQYF. Written as DNA, the CDR3 is TGTGCCAGCAGCACCCACCTAGCGGGAGGAAGCGAGCAGTACTTC. Looking up the rest from reference TRBV11-3 and TRBJ2-7 gives the full variable domain: EAGVVQSPRYKIIEKKQPVAFWCNPISGHNTLYWYLQNLGQGPELLIRYENEEAVDDSQLPKDRFSAERLKGVDSTLKIQPAELGDSAVYLCASSTHLAGGSEQYFGPGTRLTVT.

The chain is built from TRBV9 and TRBJ2-1, with 8 bases that match TRBD2. Germline V CDR1 and CDR2: SGDLS, YYNGEE. V was clipped by 3 bases and J by 5 bases; unmatched bases: 4. The CDR3 length is 14 residues. The CDR3 region has the DNA TGTGCCAGCAGCGGACTAGCGACACACAATGAGCAGTTCTTC. Protein product: CASSGLATHNEQFF.

The chain carries TRBV18 and TRBJ1-3; D is unresolved. Trimming shortened V by 3 bases and J by 0 bases, and 12 bases separated the two germline ends. The CDR3 loop spans 16 amino acids. CDR1 and CDR2 (germline): KGHSH, LQKENI. The CDR3 DNA reads as TGTGCCAGCTCACCCTCCACGTTGAGCTCTGGAAACACCATATATTTT. This translates into CASSPSTLSSGNTIYF.

This clone occurred once. This rearrangement joins TRBV19 to TRBJ2-3; TRBD2 agrees at 9 bases. Germline V gene lookup returns CDR1 LNHDA and CDR2 SQIVND (reference sequence). This CDR3 is built from 15 residues. V lost 3 bases and J lost 0; bases outside the gene matches: 1. CDR3 sequence (DNA): TGTGCCAGTAGTATGACTAGCGGTAGCACAGATACGCAGTATTTT. Protein sequence: CASSMTSGSTDTQYF.

V gene TRBV29-1 combines with J gene TRBJ1-1; D ambiguous. There are 10 residues in the CDR3. The ends were cut back, 4 bases at V and 10 bases at J, with 10 bases in the middle. The germline gives CDR1 SQVTM, CDR2 ANQGSEA. CDR3 region: CSVGYSGAFF. The DNA of the CDR3 is TGCAGCGTTGGTTACAGTGGAGCTTTCTTT.

The chain combines TRBV7-9 with TRBJ1-1; 8 nucleotides match TRBD1. The V gene end was trimmed by 5 bases and the J gene end by 4 bases; junction bases not matched to a gene: 6. Germline assignment: CDR1 SEHNR and CDR2 FQNEAQ (reference sequence). This CDR3 is built from 14 residues. CDR3 sequence: CASSGEDRGTEAFF. The CDR3 DNA is TGTGCCAGCAGCGGAGAAGACAGGGGCACTGAAGCTTTCTTT.

This sequence joins TRBV5-1 and TRBJ2-7, with D possibly matching TRBD1 (6 bases). There are 14 residues in the CDR3. Germline CDR1 is SGHRS and CDR2 is YFSETQ. Trimming removed 3 bases at V and 1 base at J, with 11 bases between. This chain's CDR3 is CASSWVRGSYEQYF. CDR3 DNA: TGCGCCAGCAGCTGGGTCAGGGGATCCTACGAGCAGTACTTC. The full variable domain, in which reference TRBV5-1 and TRBJ2-7 provide the parts outside the CDR3, is KAGVTQTPRYLIKTRGQQVTLSCSPISGHRSVSWYQQTPGQGLQFLFEYFSETQRNKGNFPGRFSGRQFSNSRSEMNVSTLELGDSALYLCASSWVRGSYEQYFGPGTRLTVT.

V usage is TRBV29-1 and J usage is TRBJ2-3, with D possibly being TRBD1 (6 bases). Trimming shortened V by 2 bases and J by 4 bases, and 13 bases separated the two germline ends. From germline, CDR1 is SQVTM and CDR2 ANQGSEA. The length of the CDR3 is 14 residues. CDR3 DNA: TGCAGCGTTGAATACAGGGCACACGCAGATACGCAGTATTTT. The encoded protein is CSVEYRAHADTQYF.

This sequence joins TRBV7-3 and TRBJ2-3, with 13 bases fitting TRBD2. Germline V CDR1 and CDR2: SGHTA, FQGTGA. Unmatched junction bases numbered 4, after V lost 4 bases and J lost 0 bases. This CDR3 is 17 amino acids long. CDR3 sequence (DNA): TGTGCCAGCAGCTCGGGACTAGCGGGGATTAGCACAGATACGCAGTATTTT. Encoded protein: CASSSGLAGISTDTQYF.

This chain connects TRBV30 to TRBJ2-3, with TRBD1 matching 7 bases. The CDR3 sequence is 16 residues long. Per the germline V gene, CDR1 is GTSNPN and CDR2 is SVGIG (reference sequence). V trimming: 4 bases; J trimming: 6 bases; junction bases outside the gene matches: 16. Written as DNA, the CDR3 is TGTGCCTGGAACCCGGGACAGTCCGAAATTAGGGATACGCAGTATTTT. It translates to CAWNPGQSEIRDTQYF.

The gene calls are TRBV19 and TRBJ1-2, with 9 bases that match TRBD1. Germline loops: CDR1 LNHDA, CDR2 SQIVND (reference sequence). This CDR3 is 13 amino acids long. V gave up 4 bases and J gave up 6 bases; unmatched junction bases: 3. The CDR3 DNA reads as TGTGCCAGTAGTAAGAGGACAGGGGATGGCTACACCTTC. This gives the protein CASSKRTGDGYTF.

J is TRBJ1-5 and V is TRBV5-4; D call uncertain. V was clipped by 4 bases and J by 5 bases, with 10 bases between them. The germline gives CDR1 SGHNT, CDR2 YYREEE (reference sequence). CDR3 length: 13 residues. CDR3 amino acids: CASSLGVDQPQHF. CDR3 sequence (DNA): TGTGCCAGCAGCCTAGGAGTGGATCAGCCCCAGCATTTT.

This clone was detected once. The gene calls are TRBV6-6 and TRBJ1-5, with a tentative D call TRBD1 (5 bases). This CDR3 has 13 amino acids. V was clipped by 0 bases and J by 8 bases, with 8 bases between them. CDR1 is MNHNY, CDR2 SVGAGI, per germline (reference sequence). The CDR3 nucleotides read TGTGCCAGCAGTTACTCGCCGACAGAGCCCCAGCATTTT. This translates into CASSYSPTEPQHF.

The rearrangement links TRBV5-4 to TRBJ1-1; 8 bases map to TRBD1. The CDR3 loop spans 15 amino acids. J was trimmed by 5 bases and V by 3 bases; bases with no gene match: 9. Germline V lookup: CDR1 SGHNT, CDR2 YYREEE (reference sequence). In DNA form, the CDR3 reads TGTGCCAGCAGCTCTCAAAGGACAGGGAGTACTGAAGCTTTCTTT. Translated, it gives CASSSQRTGSTEAFF.

The CDR3 reads CASGTDPNQPQHF. The CDR3 nucleotides read TGTGCCAGCGGTACAGACCCCAATCAGCCCCAGCATTTT. The chain couples TRBV6-1 to TRBJ1-5, with D unclear. The CDR3 extends over 13 amino acids. In germline, CDR1 is MNHNS, CDR2 SASEGT. V was pared by 8 bases and J by 3 bases, with 11 bases between.

Remarks on this clone: Its ends do not fully match the called genes, so a read error is possible. This rearrangement joins TRBV5-1 to TRBJ1-1; D perhaps matches TRBD1 (5 bases). Germline CDR1 is SGHRS and CDR2 is YFSETQ. This CDR3 is built from 14 residues. The CDR3 nucleotides read TGCGCCAGCAGCTCGGGTCCAGGGAACGCTGAAGCTTTCTTT. Translated: CASSSGPGNAEAFF.